Each of the 21 T cell receptor beta chains below was sequenced from the same sample in a study of blood T cell repertoires in COVID-19. Libraries were prepared by immunoSEQ multiplex PCR; TCRdb keeps only in-frame clonotypes and omits some of them. This sample carries 200,000 to 250,000 clones, approximately 86% of them seen once, and the ten largest clones take about 3.9%. Sequences were obtained from peripheral blood. The receptors here all came from a woman aged 80 or over with acute or convalescent COVID-19.

The chain is built from TRBV18 and TRBJ1-4, with TRBD1 matching 8 bases. The V segment lost 3 bases and the J segment 8 bases; nucleotides outside the gene matches: 8. Germline values: CDR1 KGHSH, CDR2 LQKENI. This CDR3 has 15 residues. CDR3 sequence reads: CASSPPSTGVEKLFF. CDR3 nucleotide sequence: TGTGCCAGCTCACCGCCGTCGACAGGGGTCGAAAAACTGTTTTTT.

V and J are TRBV7-2 and TRBJ2-7, with 9 nucleotides matching TRBD2. The germline CDR1 and CDR2 sequences are SGHTA and FQGNSA. The V gene end was trimmed by 5 bases and the J gene end by 9 bases; junction bases not matched to a gene: 14. This CDR3 has 15 amino acids. The CDR3 protein is CASSLRGGGDVGQYF. The CDR3 DNA follows: TGTGCCAGCAGCCTCCGTGGCGGGGGGGACGTAGGGCAGTACTTC.

The chain is built from TRBV2 and TRBJ2-4; no definite D call. The ends were cut back, 5 bases at V and 0 bases at J, with 8 bases in the middle. The CDR3 covers 14 residues. Germline lookup yields CDR1 SNHLY and CDR2 FYNNEI. The CDR3, as DNA: TGTGCCAGCAGTAACAGTCGAGCCAAAAACATTCAGTACTTC. Encoded protein: CASSNSRAKNIQYF.

The chain recombines TRBV19 with TRBJ1-2; D call uncertain. Trimming took 5 bases from V and 5 from J, leaving 12 bases between them. Germline assignment: CDR1 LNHDA and CDR2 SQIVND (reference sequence). There are 13 residues in the CDR3. The CDR3 coding sequence is TGTGCCAGTAGTTCCACTGGTCTTTATGGCTACACCTTC. Residues: CASSSTGLYGYTF.

This rearrangement joins TRBV6-2 or TRBV6-3 to TRBJ2-5; D ambiguous. In germline, CDR1 is MNHEY, CDR2 SVGEGT. V was trimmed by 2 bases and J by 11 bases, leaving 9 bases between them. The CDR3 is 11 amino acids. The CDR3 coding sequence is TGTGCCAGCAGTTACGGGCCCATACAGTACTTC. Amino acid sequence: CASSYGPIQYF.

This clone was picked up a small number of times. The rearrangement links TRBV30 to TRBJ1-5, with D possibly TRBD1 on 6 matching bases. CDR3 length: 14 amino acids. Trimming left V 3 bases short and J 6 bases short, with 15 bases between. CDR1 and CDR2 (germline): GTSNPN, SVGIG (reference sequence). The CDR3 reads CAWSGDKLGQPQHF. The CDR3 DNA follows: TGTGCCTGGAGCGGGGACAAATTGGGTCAGCCCCAGCATTTT.

In the case of this clone: The sample contains more than one DNA sequence encoding this CDR3. The chain recombines TRBV18 with TRBJ2-3; TRBD2 matches 7 bases. The V segment lost 3 bases and the J segment 0 bases; nucleotides outside the gene matches: 3. CDR1 and CDR2 (germline): KGHSH, LQKENI. The CDR3 covers 15 residues. CDR3 amino acids: CASSPGLESTDTQYF. CDR3 in DNA: TGTGCCAGCTCACCTGGACTAGAAAGCACAGATACGCAGTATTTT.

V gene TRBV10-3 combines with J gene TRBJ1-1; 8 positions agree with TRBD1. Germline CDR1 ENHRY, CDR2 SYGVKD. The junction had 6 bases not matched to a gene; V was cut back by 2 bases and J by 4 bases. This CDR3 is 15 amino acids long. DNA for the CDR3: TGTGCCATCAGTGAGCCACACAGGGGGGGCACTGAAGCTTTCTTT. Translated: CAISEPHRGGTEAFF.

This rearrangement joins TRBV7-9 to TRBJ2-3; TRBD2 agrees at 8 bases. V shed 5 bases, J shed 2 bases, and the junction held 15 bases outside the gene matches. The germline V gene has CDR1 SEHNR and CDR2 FQNEAQ (reference sequence). The length of the CDR3 is 18 residues. This CDR3 is CASSPQGWAGGPTDTQYF. The CDR3 nucleotides are TGTGCCAGCAGCCCCCAGGGTTGGGCGGGGGGCCCCACAGATACGCAGTATTTT.

The gene calls are TRBV2 and TRBJ1-2; 7 bases line up with TRBD1. This CDR3 has 17 residues. J lost 0 bases, V lost 7 bases, and 14 bases had no gene match. Germline CDR1 SNHLY, CDR2 FYNNEI. The CDR3: CASTETGTARPNYGYTF. The CDR3 DNA reads as TGTGCCAGCACCGAGACCGGGACAGCTAGACCTAACTATGGCTACACCTTC.

The table lists this clone with a few counts. The rearrangement joins TRBV24-1 to TRBJ1-1; D is unclear. The CDR3 is made up of 13 amino acids. Germline CDR1 KGHDR, CDR2 SFDVKD. Deletions cut 3 bases from V and 11 bases from J, with 15 bases between. The CDR3, as DNA: TGTGCCACCAGTGATCGTGTGAGGAGCCGGGCTTTCTTT. Translating gives CATSDRVRSRAFF.

The chain combines TRBV6-5 with TRBJ2-7; TRBD2 might be the D (7 bases). V was clipped by 6 bases and J by 0 bases, with 15 bases between them. This CDR3 region has 15 residues. Germline V gene lookup returns CDR1 MNHEY and CDR2 SVGAGI. The CDR3 bases are TGTGCCAGCAGCCCGAGGGGGGGAAGCTCCTACGAGCAGTACTTC. It translates to CASSPRGGSSYEQYF.

This chain links TRBV5-4 with TRBJ1-4, with a possible D match to TRBD1 (6 bases). Per the germline V gene, CDR1 is SGHNT and CDR2 is YYREEE (reference sequence). The CDR3 length is 17 residues. The V and J ends lost 4 bases and 5 bases respectively, with 21 bases between them. CDR3 sequence: CASSPTRQVDANEKLFF. In DNA form, the CDR3 reads TGTGCCAGCAGCCCTACCCGACAGGTGGACGCAAATGAAAAACTGTTTTTT. The variable domain in full, with the rest retrieved from reference TRBV5-4 and TRBJ1-4, is ETGVTQSPTHLIKTRGQQVTLRCSSQSGHNTVSWYQQALGQGPQFIFQYYREEENGRGNFPPRFSGLQFPNYSSELNVNALELDDSALYLCASSPTRQVDANEKLFFGSGTQLSVL.

Of note for this clone: At one boundary the junction diverges from the germline segment, which might be a read error. This rearrangement joins TRBV13 to TRBJ2-1; D call uncertain. The length of the CDR3 is 12 residues. Germline values: CDR1 PRHDT, CDR2 FYEKMQ (reference sequence). CDR3 residues: CASSPTSTGQVF. CDR3 in DNA: TGTGCCAGCAGCCCCACCTCTACGGGTCAAGTCTTC.

The chain joins TRBV18 to TRBJ2-5; 7 nucleotides match TRBD1. Trimming cost V 3 bases and J 5 bases; bases outside gene matches: 9. CDR1 is KGHSH, CDR2 LQKENI, per germline. The CDR3 extends over 15 amino acids. In DNA, the CDR3 is TGTGCCAGCTCACCTCAGACAGGGCTTGGGGAGACCCAGTACTTC. Translated: CASSPQTGLGETQYF.

The chain links TRBV9 to TRBJ2-5, with 8 bases lining up with TRBD2. Germline values: CDR1 SGDLS, CDR2 YYNGEE. This CDR3 has 16 residues. With 0 bases clipped from V and 5 bases from J, the junction kept 9 bases outside the gene matches. The CDR3 spells CASSVGVSGVMETQYF. CDR3 DNA sequence: TGTGCCAGCAGCGTAGGGGTTAGCGGGGTCATGGAGACCCAGTACTTC.

This rearrangement joins TRBV4-2 to TRBJ2-7; D is possibly TRBD1 (6 bases). Germline V lookup: CDR1 LGHNA, CDR2 YNFKEQ. The CDR3 consists of 14 residues. V lost 1 base and J 5 bases, leaving 12 bases between the germline ends. CDR3 nucleotide sequence: TGTGCCAGCAGCCAAGTGCAGGGGTCCCACGAGCAGTACTTC. Translation: CASSQVQGSHEQYF.

The chain employs TRBV6-6 and TRBJ1-1, with a weak D call TRBD1 (6 bases). In germline, CDR1 is MNHNY, CDR2 SVGAGI (reference sequence). The CDR3 runs 15 residues. V was clipped by 4 bases and J by 3 bases, with 15 bases between them. CDR3: CASSSSGTPDTEAFF. The CDR3 DNA reads as TGTGCCAGCAGTTCCTCCGGGACACCTGACACTGAAGCTTTCTTT.

V and J are TRBV6-2 or TRBV6-3 and TRBJ1-1, with no clear D. Trimming cost V 2 bases and J 1 base, with 2 bases left between them. The CDR3 extends over 12 amino acids. Germline CDR1 MNHEY, CDR2 SVGEGT. Here the CDR3 DNA reads TGTGCCAGCAGTTACCGGAACACTGAAGCTTTCTTT. As protein: CASSYRNTEAFF.

The CDR3 protein is CASRPPGTVDTEAFF. In DNA form, the CDR3 reads TGTGCCAGCAGACCTCCTGGGACAGTCGACACTGAAGCTTTCTTT. The chain links TRBV5-4 to TRBJ1-1; 7 bases fit TRBD1. Unmatched junction bases numbered 10, after V lost 5 bases and J lost 3 bases. The CDR3 runs to 15 residues. CDR1 is SGHNT and CDR2 is YYREEE in the germline V gene (reference sequence).

The chain employs TRBV4-3 and TRBJ1-1; no clear D. V lost 0 bases and J 1 base, leaving 9 bases between the germline ends. CDR1 LGHNA and CDR2 YSLEER come from the germline V gene. The CDR3 length is 15 residues. The CDR3, as DNA: TGCGCCAGCAGCCAAGAGCCAGTCAAGAACACTGAAGCTTTCTTT. Protein: CASSQEPVKNTEAFF.